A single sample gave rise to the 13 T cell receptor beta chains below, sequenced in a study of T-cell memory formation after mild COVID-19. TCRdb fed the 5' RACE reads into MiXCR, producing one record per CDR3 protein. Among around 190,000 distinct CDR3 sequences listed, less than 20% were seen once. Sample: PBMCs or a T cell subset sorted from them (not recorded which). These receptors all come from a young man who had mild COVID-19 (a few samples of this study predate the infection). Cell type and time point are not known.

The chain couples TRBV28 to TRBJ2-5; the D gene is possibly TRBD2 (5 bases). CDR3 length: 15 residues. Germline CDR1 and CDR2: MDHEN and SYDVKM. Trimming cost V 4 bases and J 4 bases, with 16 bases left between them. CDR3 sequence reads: CASSSPGSQGETQYF. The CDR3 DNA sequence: TGTGCCAGCAGTTCCCCGGGGTCCCAAGGAGAGACCCAGTACTTC.

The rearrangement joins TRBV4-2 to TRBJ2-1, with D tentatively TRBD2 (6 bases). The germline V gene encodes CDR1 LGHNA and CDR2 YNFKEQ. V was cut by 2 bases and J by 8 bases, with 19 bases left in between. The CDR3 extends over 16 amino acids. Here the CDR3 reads CASSQNAGTGSYEQFF. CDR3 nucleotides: TGTGCCAGCAGCCAAAATGCCGGGACTGGGAGCTATGAGCAGTTCTTC.

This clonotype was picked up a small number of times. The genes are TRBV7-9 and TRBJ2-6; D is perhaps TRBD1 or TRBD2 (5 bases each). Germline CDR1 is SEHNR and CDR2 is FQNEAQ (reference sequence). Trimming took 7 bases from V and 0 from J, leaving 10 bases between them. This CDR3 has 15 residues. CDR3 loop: CASMRGPSGANVLTF. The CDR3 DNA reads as TGTGCCAGCATGAGGGGCCCCTCTGGGGCCAACGTCCTGACTTTC.

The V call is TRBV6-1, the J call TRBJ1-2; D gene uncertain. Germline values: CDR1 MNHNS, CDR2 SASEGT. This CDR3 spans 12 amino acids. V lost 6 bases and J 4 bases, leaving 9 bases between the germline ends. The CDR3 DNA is TGTGCCAGCAGGGCAGAGATCTATGGCTACACCTTC. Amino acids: CASRAEIYGYTF.

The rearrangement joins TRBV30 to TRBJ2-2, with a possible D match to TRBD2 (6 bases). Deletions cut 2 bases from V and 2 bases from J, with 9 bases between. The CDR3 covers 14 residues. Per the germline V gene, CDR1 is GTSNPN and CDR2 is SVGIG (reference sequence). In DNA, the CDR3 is TGTGCCTGGAGTACTAGCCCCAACACCGGGGAGCTGTTTTTT. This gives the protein CAWSTSPNTGELFF. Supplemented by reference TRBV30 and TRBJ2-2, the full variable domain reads SQTIHQWPATLVQPVGSPLSLECTVEGTSNPNLYWYRQAAGRGLQLLFYSVGIGQISSEVPQNLSASRPQDRQFILSSKKLLLSDSGFYLCAWSTSPNTGELFFGEGSRLTVL.

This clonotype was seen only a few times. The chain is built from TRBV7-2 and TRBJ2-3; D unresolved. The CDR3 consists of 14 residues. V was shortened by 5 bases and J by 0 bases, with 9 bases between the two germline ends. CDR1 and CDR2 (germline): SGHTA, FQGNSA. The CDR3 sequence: CASSASASTDTQYF. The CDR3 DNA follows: TGTGCCAGCAGCGCTTCGGCTAGCACAGATACGCAGTATTTT.

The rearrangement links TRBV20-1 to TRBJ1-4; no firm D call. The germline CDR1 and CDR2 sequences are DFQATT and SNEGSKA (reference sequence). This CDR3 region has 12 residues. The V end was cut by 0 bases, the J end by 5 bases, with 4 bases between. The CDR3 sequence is CSARDGNEKLFF. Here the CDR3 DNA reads TGCAGTGCTAGAGATGGGAATGAAAAACTGTTTTTT.

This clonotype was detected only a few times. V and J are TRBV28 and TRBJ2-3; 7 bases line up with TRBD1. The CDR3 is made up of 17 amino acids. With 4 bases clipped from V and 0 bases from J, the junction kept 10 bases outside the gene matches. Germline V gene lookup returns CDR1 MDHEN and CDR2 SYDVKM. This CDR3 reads CASSSSFGQESTDTQYF. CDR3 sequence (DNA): TGTGCCAGCAGTTCATCGTTCGGACAGGAGAGCACAGATACGCAGTATTTT.

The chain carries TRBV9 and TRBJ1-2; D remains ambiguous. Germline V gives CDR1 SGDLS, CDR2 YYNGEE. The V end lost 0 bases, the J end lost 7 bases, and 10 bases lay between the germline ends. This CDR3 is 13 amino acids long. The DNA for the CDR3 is TGTGCCAGCAGCGTAGAGCGGAAGGGTGGCTACACCTTC. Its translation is CASSVERKGGYTF.

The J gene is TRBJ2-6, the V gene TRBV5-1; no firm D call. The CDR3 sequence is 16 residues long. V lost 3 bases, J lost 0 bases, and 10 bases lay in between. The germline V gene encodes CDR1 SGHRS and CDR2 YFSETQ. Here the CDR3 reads CASSSAWISGANVLTF. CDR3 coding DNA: TGCGCCAGCAGCTCTGCGTGGATCTCTGGGGCCAACGTCCTGACTTTC.

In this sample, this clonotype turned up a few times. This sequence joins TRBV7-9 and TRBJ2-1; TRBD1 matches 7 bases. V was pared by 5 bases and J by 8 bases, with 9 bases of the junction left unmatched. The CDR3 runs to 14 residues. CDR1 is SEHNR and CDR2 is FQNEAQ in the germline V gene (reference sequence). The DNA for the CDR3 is TGTGCCAGCAGCAAGGGGGCTAGTTTCGATGAGCAGTTCTTC. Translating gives CASSKGASFDEQFF. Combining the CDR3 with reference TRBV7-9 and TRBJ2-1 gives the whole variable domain DTGVSQNPRHKITKRGQNVTFRCDPISEHNRLYWYRQTLGQGPEFLTYFQNEAQLEKSRLLSDRFSAERPKGSFSTLEIQRTEQGDSAMYLCASSKGASFDEQFFGPGTRLTVL.

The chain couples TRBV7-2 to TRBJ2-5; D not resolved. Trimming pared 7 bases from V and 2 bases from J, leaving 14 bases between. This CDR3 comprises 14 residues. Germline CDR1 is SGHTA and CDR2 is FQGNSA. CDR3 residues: CASTSTPSQETQYF. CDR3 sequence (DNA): TGTGCCAGCACCTCAACCCCGTCGCAAGAGACCCAGTACTTC.

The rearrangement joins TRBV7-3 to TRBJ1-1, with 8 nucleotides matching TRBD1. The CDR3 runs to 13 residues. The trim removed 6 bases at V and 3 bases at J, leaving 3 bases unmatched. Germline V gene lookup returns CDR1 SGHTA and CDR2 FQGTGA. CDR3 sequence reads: CASRIQGDTEAFF. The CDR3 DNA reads TGTGCCAGCAGGATACAGGGGGACACTGAAGCTTTCTTT. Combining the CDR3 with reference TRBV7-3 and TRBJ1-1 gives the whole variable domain GAGVSQTPSNKVTEKGKYVELRCDPISGHTALYWYRQSLGQGPEFLIYFQGTGAADDSGLPNDRFFAVRPEGSVSTLKIQRTERGDSAVYLCASRIQGDTEAFFGQGTRLTVV.